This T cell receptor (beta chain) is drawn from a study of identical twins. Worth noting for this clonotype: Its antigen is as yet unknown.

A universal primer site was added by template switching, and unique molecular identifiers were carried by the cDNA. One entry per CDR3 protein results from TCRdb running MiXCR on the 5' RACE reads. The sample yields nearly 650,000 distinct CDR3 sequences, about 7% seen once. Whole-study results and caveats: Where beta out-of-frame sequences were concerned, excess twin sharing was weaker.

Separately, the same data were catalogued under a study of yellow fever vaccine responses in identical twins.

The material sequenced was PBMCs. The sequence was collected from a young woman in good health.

This CDR3 reads CASSIGLDSIGYNEQFF. CDR3 DNA sequence: TGTGCCAGTAGTATAGGCCTAGACAGTATAGGTTACAATGAGCAGTTCTTC. The gene calls are TRBV19 and TRBJ2-1, with D possibly TRBD1 on 5 matching bases. Germline assignment: CDR1 LNHDA and CDR2 SQIVND (reference sequence). The V end lost 1 base, the J end lost 4 bases, and 17 bases lay between the germline ends. The CDR3 has 17 amino acids.